Listed here are 32 T cell receptor beta chains from one sample, sequenced in a study of T cell repertoires in cytomegalovirus infection. TCRdb reprocessed the reads with MiXCR, giving one entry per CDR3 protein. The table includes around 530,000 distinct CDR3 sequences, approximately 26% detected once. Sequenced: PBMCs. The receptors stem from a human donor in good health (CMV status not recorded). Some clones in this sample may be carry-over from other donors' samples.

In this sample, this clonotype turned up a few times. This CDR3 reads CASSLRRASDTQYF. In DNA, the CDR3 is TGCGCCAGCAGCTTGCGCCGTGCGTCAGATACGCAGTATTTT. V usage is TRBV5-1 and J usage is TRBJ2-3; D is unresolved. The CDR3 contains 14 residues. Trimming left V 1 base short and J 4 bases short, with 10 bases between. CDR1 is SGHRS and CDR2 is YFSETQ in the germline V gene.

This sequence joins TRBV11-2 and TRBJ2-3, with TRBD2 identical over 11 bases. The trim removed 3 bases at V and 4 bases at J, leaving 6 bases unmatched. The CDR3 has 16 residues. Germline V gene sequence: CDR1 SGHAT, CDR2 FQNNGV. The CDR3: CASSFPTSGRADTQYF. Written as DNA, the CDR3 is TGTGCCAGCAGCTTCCCTACTAGCGGGAGAGCAGATACGCAGTATTTT.

This clonotype was observed at least ten times. The chain employs TRBV7-2 and TRBJ1-5; D might be TRBD1 (5 bases). The CDR3 length is 13 residues. The V and J ends lost 5 bases and 9 bases respectively, with 14 bases between them. Germline CDR1 reads SGHTA; CDR2 reads FQGNSA. The CDR3 DNA sequence: TGTGCCAGCAGCGTTGGGGGACGGGGGCCCCAGCATTTT. Encoded protein: CASSVGGRGPQHF.

This clonotype was counted only a few times. The CDR3 coding sequence is TGTGCCAGCAGCTTATTCCGCGTAGACTACGAGCAGTACTTC. Protein sequence: CASSLFRVDYEQYF. J is TRBJ2-7 and V is TRBV7-2; D gene ambiguous. CDR1 and CDR2 from the germline V gene are SGHTA and FQGNSA. The CDR3 has 14 amino acids. Trimming removed 2 bases from V and 3 bases from J, with 11 bases in between.

This clonotype appeared once. The V and J genes are TRBV20-1 and TRBJ2-5, with 11 bases aligning to TRBD2. CDR3 length: 16 amino acids. Germline assignment: CDR1 DFQATT and CDR2 SNEGSKA (reference sequence). The V and J ends lost 3 bases and 4 bases, in that order; junction bases with no gene match: 10. CDR3 sequence: CSASDLAGGPGETQYF. The CDR3 DNA reads as TGCAGTGCTAGTGACTTAGCGGGAGGGCCGGGAGAGACCCAGTACTTC.

Many counts were recorded for this clonotype. The V call is TRBV7-6, the J call TRBJ1-1, with 7 bases aligning to TRBD1. Germline CDR1 SGHVS, CDR2 FNYEAQ. The CDR3 has 12 amino acids. Trimming removed 1 base from V and 8 bases from J; junction bases left unmatched: 1. CDR3 nucleotides: TGTGCCAGCAGCTTAGAGGACAGGGAAGCTTTCTTT. This translates into CASSLEDREAFF. Based on the CDR3 plus reference TRBV7-6 and TRBJ1-1, the full variable domain is GAGVSQSPRYKVTKRGQDVALRCDPISGHVSLYWYRQALGQGPEFLTYFNYEAQQDKSGLPNDRFSAERPEGSISTLTIQRTEQRDSAMYRCASSLEDREAFFGQGTRLTVV.

The chain couples TRBV15 to TRBJ1-1, with D possibly matching TRBD1 (5 bases). Trimming removed 5 bases at V and 0 bases at J, with 7 bases between. The germline V gene encodes CDR1 LNHNV and CDR2 YYDKDF (reference sequence). This CDR3 comprises 13 residues. This chain's CDR3 is CATSGALNTEAFF. The CDR3 DNA follows: TGTGCCACCAGCGGGGCGCTGAACACTGAAGCTTTCTTT.

This chain links TRBV5-5 with TRBJ2-2, with 9 bases lining up with TRBD1. The CDR3 covers 15 residues. Germline CDR1 and CDR2: SGHKS and YYEKEE (reference sequence). The V and J ends lost 0 bases and 11 bases, in that order; junction bases with no gene match: 8. The CDR3 sequence: CASSLGPGQGNELFF. CDR3 DNA sequence: TGTGCCAGCAGCTTGGGACCGGGACAGGGTAATGAGCTGTTTTTT.

This clonotype appeared many times. CDR3 sequence: CASSTGATNEKLFF. CDR3 nucleotides: TGTGCCAGCAGTACAGGAGCAACTAATGAAAAACTGTTTTTT. The chain is built from TRBV5-6 and TRBJ1-4, with a weak D call TRBD1 (5 bases). Germline CDR1 is SGHDT and CDR2 is YYEEEE. Trimming shortened V by 5 bases and J by 0 bases, and 8 bases separated the two germline ends. This CDR3 contains 14 residues.

V and J are TRBV19 and TRBJ1-3; a possible D gene is TRBD1 (5 bases). The CDR3 length is 18 residues. Between the trimmed V and J ends, which lost 3 bases and 0 bases, there was a span of 18 bases. The germline V gene encodes CDR1 LNHDA and CDR2 SQIVND (reference sequence). The CDR3 nucleotides read TGTGCCAGTAGTATTAGGCGGGGGACCGCGATCTCTGGAAACACCATATATTTT. Amino acids: CASSIRRGTAISGNTIYF. Using reference TRBV19 and TRBJ1-3 for the parts outside the CDR3, the full variable domain is DGGITQSPKYLFRKEGQNVTLSCEQNLNHDAMYWYRQDPGQGLRLIYYSQIVNDFQKGDIAEGYSVSREKKESFPLTVTSAQKNPTAFYLCASSIRRGTAISGNTIYFGEGSWLTVV.

This clonotype was recorded many times. V and J are TRBV11-1 and TRBJ1-1; no definite D call. The CDR3 loop spans 14 amino acids. CDR1 SGHAT and CDR2 FQDESV come from the germline V gene (reference sequence). Trimming took 7 bases from V and 1 from J, leaving 13 bases between them. The chain's CDR3 is CASTRNTGNTEAFF. Here the CDR3 DNA reads TGTGCCAGCACGAGAAACACCGGGAACACTGAAGCTTTCTTT.

This clonotype has at least ten counts. This rearrangement joins TRBV7-2 to TRBJ2-3; 13 positions agree with TRBD2. Germline assignment: CDR1 SGHTA and CDR2 FQGNSA. V lost 3 bases to trimming and J lost 5 bases; unmatched junction nucleotides: 2. CDR3 length: 15 residues. The CDR3 DNA follows: TGTGCCAGCAGCTTCACTAGCGGGAGGGGAGATACGCAGTATTTT. Amino acid sequence: CASSFTSGRGDTQYF.

This clonotype has only a few counts. The chain has TRBV28 and TRBJ2-1, with TRBD2 matching over 12 bases. J lost 3 bases, V lost 4 bases, and 4 bases had no gene match. The CDR3 consists of 16 residues. From germline, CDR1 is MDHEN and CDR2 SYDVKM. DNA of the CDR3: TGTGCCAGCAGTTCCATGACTAGCGGGAGCTACAATGAGCAGTTCTTC. Encoded protein: CASSSMTSGSYNEQFF.

This clonotype has more than one count but fewer than ten. The CDR3 region has the DNA TGTGCCAGCAGCTTTGAGGGGAACACCGGGGAGCTGTTTTTT. Protein: CASSFEGNTGELFF. The gene calls are TRBV7-8 and TRBJ2-2, with D possibly being TRBD2 (5 bases). Between the trimmed V and J ends, which lost 3 bases and 1 base, there was a span of 6 bases. The CDR3 spans 14 residues. Per the germline V gene, CDR1 is SGHVS and CDR2 is FQNEAQ.

V gene TRBV10-3 combines with J gene TRBJ2-5, with 9 bases identical to TRBD2. Trimming removed 3 bases from V and 5 bases from J; junction bases left unmatched: 7. The CDR3 is 15 amino acids. CDR1 ENHRY and CDR2 SYGVKD come from the germline V gene. This CDR3 reads CAISETSGRQETQYF. Here the CDR3 DNA reads TGTGCCATCAGTGAAACGAGCGGGAGGCAGGAGACCCAGTACTTC.

This rearrangement joins TRBV6-5 to TRBJ2-3, with 9 positions matching TRBD2. The CDR3 spans 16 residues. CDR1 is MNHEY, CDR2 SVGAGI, per germline. Unmatched junction bases numbered 12, after V lost 6 bases and J lost 5 bases. CDR3 coding DNA: TGTGCCAGCAGCTACACCGCCGGACTAGCGATAGATACGCAGTATTTT. It specifies CASSYTAGLAIDTQYF.

The chain uses TRBV12-5 and TRBJ1-1; no clear D gene. The germline V gene has CDR1 LGHNT and CDR2 FRNRAP. This CDR3 has 12 amino acids. V gave up 3 bases and J gave up 6 bases, with 8 bases separating them. The CDR3 nucleotides are TGTGCTAGTGGTTTTGGGCGTTCTGAAGCTTTCTTT. Its protein is CASGFGRSEAFF.

The chain couples TRBV29-1 to TRBJ1-4; D not resolved. The V and J ends lost 5 bases and 8 bases respectively, with 6 bases between them. Germline CDR1 SQVTM, CDR2 ANQGSEA. This CDR3 comprises 10 residues. The CDR3 nucleotides are TGCAGCGTTAGGGAGGAAAAACTGTTTTTT. Amino acids: CSVREEKLFF.

The chain employs TRBV19 and TRBJ2-4; D ambiguous. The CDR3 runs to 14 residues. Trimming took off 0 bases at V and 0 bases at J, with 3 bases between the two ends. Germline V lookup: CDR1 LNHDA, CDR2 SQIVND (reference sequence). DNA for the CDR3: TGTGCCAGTAGTATAGATCTAGCCAAAAACATTCAGTACTTC. It specifies CASSIDLAKNIQYF.

This chain joins TRBV19 and TRBJ2-7; D might be TRBD2 (7 bases). The CDR3 consists of 15 residues. V was clipped by 6 bases and J by 4 bases, with 19 bases between them. Germline-derived CDR1 and CDR2 are LNHDA and SQIVND (reference sequence). CDR3 protein: CASSQGSGGRYEQYF. CDR3 sequence (DNA): TGTGCCAGTAGCCAGGGATCGGGGGGCAGGTACGAGCAGTACTTC.

This clonotype was recorded a few times. The V gene is TRBV11-3, the J gene TRBJ1-5; 8 bases agree with TRBD1. V dropped 10 bases and J dropped 3; count of bases not matched to a gene: 8. The CDR3 has 14 residues. From germline, CDR1 is SGHNT and CDR2 YENEEA. The CDR3 loop is CATDRGPSNQPQHF. Here the CDR3 DNA reads TGTGCCACAGACAGGGGCCCCTCCAATCAGCCCCAGCATTTT.

This clonotype was seen a few times. V gene TRBV29-1 combines with J gene TRBJ1-5; 7 bases line up with TRBD1. This CDR3 spans 16 amino acids. Trimming took 4 bases from V and 0 from J; bases not matched to a gene: 9. Germline assignment: CDR1 SQVTM and CDR2 ANQGSEA. The CDR3 DNA is TGCAGCGTTGTGTTACAGGGGCACTATAGCAATCAGCCCCAGCATTTT. This translates into CSVVLQGHYSNQPQHF.

In its sample, this clonotype was seen a few times. The V call is TRBV5-1, the J call TRBJ1-6; tentatively, D is TRBD1 (5 bases). The CDR3 has 13 residues. The germline V and J ends were trimmed by 4 bases and 7 bases, with 9 bases remaining between them. Germline V gene lookup returns CDR1 SGHRS and CDR2 YFSETQ. This chain's CDR3 is CASSDSSNSPLHF. DNA of the CDR3: TGCGCCAGCAGCGACAGCTCAAATTCACCCCTCCACTTT. Looking up the rest from reference TRBV5-1 and TRBJ1-6 gives the full variable domain: KAGVTQTPRYLIKTRGQQVTLSCSPISGHRSVSWYQQTPGQGLQFLFEYFSETQRNKGNFPGRFSGRQFSNSRSEMNVSTLELGDSALYLCASSDSSNSPLHFGNGTRLTVT.

This clonotype was picked up one time. V gene TRBV9 combines with J gene TRBJ2-7; TRBD1 aligns across 8 bases. Germline trimming cut 0 bases from V and 4 bases from J; bases unmatched to any gene: 3. The CDR3 has 14 residues. Looked up from germline, CDR1 is SGDLS and CDR2 is YYNGEE. The CDR3 coding sequence is TGTGCCAGCAGCGTAGCGGACAGGGTTTACGAGCAGTACTTC. Its protein product is CASSVADRVYEQYF.

This clonotype occurred a few times. The gene calls are TRBV4-1 and TRBJ1-4, with D unclear. Trimming pared 1 base from V and 7 bases from J, leaving 16 bases between. Germline CDR1 and CDR2: MGHRA and YSYEKL. The CDR3 is 16 amino acids. The CDR3 sequence: CASSQGRTGGSEKLFF. The CDR3 nucleotides read TGCGCCAGCAGCCAAGGGCGGACCGGAGGGTCTGAAAAACTGTTTTTT.

CDR3 nucleotide sequence: TGCAGTCCGGAACTAGCGGGAGCCTACAATGAGCAGTTCTTC. Protein: CSPELAGAYNEQFF. The gene calls are TRBV20-1 and TRBJ2-1, with TRBD2 identical over 11 bases. CDR1 is DFQATT and CDR2 is SNEGSKA in the germline V gene (reference sequence). The ends lost 8 bases at V and 2 bases at J; junction bases unmatched: 5. The CDR3 totals 14 residues.

The chain carries TRBV11-1 and TRBJ1-2; D not resolved. The CDR3 consists of 14 residues. In germline, CDR1 is SGHAT, CDR2 FQDESV (reference sequence). Trimming cost V 2 bases and J 0 bases, with 7 bases left between them. The DNA of the CDR3 is TGTGCCAGCAGCTTATACGGTGCTAACTATGGCTACACCTTC. It is translated as CASSLYGANYGYTF.

The chain recombines TRBV6-2 or TRBV6-3 with TRBJ1-5; tentative D call: TRBD1 (6 bases). Between the trimmed V and J ends, which lost 6 bases and 3 bases, there was a span of 18 bases. The CDR3 loop spans 16 amino acids. Per the germline V gene, CDR1 is MNHEY and CDR2 is SVGEGT. The DNA for the CDR3 is TGTGCCAGCAGCTCCCCGCGCAGGGGCTACAATCAGCCCCAGCATTTT. Protein sequence: CASSSPRRGYNQPQHF.

This chain links TRBV7-2 with TRBJ2-2; 7 nucleotides line up with TRBD1. Germline assignment: CDR1 SGHTA and CDR2 FQGNSA. V was pared by 6 bases and J by 8 bases, with 6 bases of the junction left unmatched. CDR3 length: 13 amino acids. The CDR3 protein is CASRRHRGGELFF. The CDR3 bases are TGTGCCAGCAGAAGACACAGGGGTGGGGAGCTGTTTTTT.

The count of this clonotype is one. The chain recombines TRBV10-3 with TRBJ2-5, with D possibly being TRBD1 or TRBD2 (5 bases each). CDR3 length: 16 amino acids. Trimming cost V 2 bases and J 2 bases, with 15 bases left between them. Germline V gene lookup returns CDR1 ENHRY and CDR2 SYGVKD. CDR3 in amino acids: CAISEDRTGQQETQYF. In DNA, the CDR3 is TGTGCCATCAGTGAGGACCGGACTGGACAACAAGAGACCCAGTACTTC.

This chain connects TRBV24-1 to TRBJ2-1; 10 nucleotides match TRBD1. This CDR3 region has 15 residues. The V and J ends lost 9 bases and 10 bases, in that order; junction bases with no gene match: 14. The germline V gene has CDR1 KGHDR and CDR2 SFDVKD. The CDR3 protein is CATGSGTGDPNEQFF. The CDR3 nucleotides are TGTGCCACCGGGTCCGGGACAGGGGACCCAAACGAGCAGTTCTTC.

The V gene is TRBV29-1, the J gene TRBJ1-2; the match to TRBD1 covers 8 bases. Germline V CDR1 and CDR2: SQVTM, ANQGSEA. CDR3 length equals 14 residues. The junction had 8 bases not matched to a gene; V was cut back by 2 bases and J by 6 bases. The chain's CDR3 is CSVESDRARHGYTF. The DNA of the CDR3 is TGCAGCGTTGAATCGGACAGGGCGCGCCATGGCTACACCTTC.